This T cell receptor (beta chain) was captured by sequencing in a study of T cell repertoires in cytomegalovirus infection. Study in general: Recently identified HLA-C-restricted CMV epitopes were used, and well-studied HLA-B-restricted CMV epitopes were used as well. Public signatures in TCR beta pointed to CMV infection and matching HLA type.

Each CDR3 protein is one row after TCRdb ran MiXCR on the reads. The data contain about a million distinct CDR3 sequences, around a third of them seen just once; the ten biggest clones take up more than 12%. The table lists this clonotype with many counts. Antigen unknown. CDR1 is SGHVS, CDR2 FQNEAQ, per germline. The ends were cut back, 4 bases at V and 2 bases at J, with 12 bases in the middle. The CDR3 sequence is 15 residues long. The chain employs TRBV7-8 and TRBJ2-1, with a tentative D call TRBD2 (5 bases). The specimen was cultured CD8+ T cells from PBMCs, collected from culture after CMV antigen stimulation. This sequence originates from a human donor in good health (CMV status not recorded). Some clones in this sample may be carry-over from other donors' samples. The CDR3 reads CASSSAGSAYNEQFF. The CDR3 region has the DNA TGTGCCAGCAGCTCGGCGGGCTCGGCCTACAATGAGCAGTTCTTC.